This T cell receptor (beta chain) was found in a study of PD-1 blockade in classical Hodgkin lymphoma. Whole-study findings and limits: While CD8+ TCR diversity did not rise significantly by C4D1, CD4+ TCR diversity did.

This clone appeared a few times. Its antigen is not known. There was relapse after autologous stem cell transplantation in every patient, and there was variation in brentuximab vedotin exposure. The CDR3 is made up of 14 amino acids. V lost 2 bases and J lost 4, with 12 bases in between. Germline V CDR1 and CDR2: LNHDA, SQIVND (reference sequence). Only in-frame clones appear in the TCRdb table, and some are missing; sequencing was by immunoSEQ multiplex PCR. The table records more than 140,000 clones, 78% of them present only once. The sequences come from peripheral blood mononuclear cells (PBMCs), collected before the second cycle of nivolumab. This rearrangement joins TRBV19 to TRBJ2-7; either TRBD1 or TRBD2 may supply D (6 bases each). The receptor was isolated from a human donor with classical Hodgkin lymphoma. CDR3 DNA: TGTGCCAGTAGTATACCGGGGGCTGAGTACGAGCAGTACTTC. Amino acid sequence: CASSIPGAEYEQYF.